This T cell receptor beta chain was captured in a study of control samples from healthy donors and cancer patients (TCRdb year 2020). The library was prepared using the immunoSEQ multiplex PCR assay. Entries here come from immuneACCESS through TCRdb and include only in-frame sequences with V and J called. Some clones fail to appear in such tables; in the studies checked, an unresolved V gene covers under half of the shortfall, and the cause of the remainder is unknown. Counted in this sample were 150,000 to 200,000 clones; around 96% of them appeared once. Approximately 1% of the sample belongs to the ten largest clones. CDR1 is given as SGHRS and CDR2 as YFSETQ, both from the germline V gene. V is pared back by 4 bases and J by 5 bases, with 18 bases lying between the germline termini. The CDR3, from cysteine to phenylalanine, totals 16 residues. This entry keeps only the CDR3 DNA: 48 bases, framed from base 1.

About this clone: Its antigen target is currently unknown. There are no base qualities to consult, and no much larger clone falls within one base.

The receptor's source is a woman aged 30 to 39 in good health. The sample consisted of blood. The chain was built from TRBV5-1 and TRBJ1-4, and the D gene may be TRBD1, 5 bases matching. The DNA reads TGCGCCAGCAGCCTCGGAGCCCTGGGGACCAATGAAAAACTGTTTTTT. Translated, it gives CASSLGALGTNEKLFF.